These T cell receptor beta chains were read from a single sample in a study of early T cells in non-severe SARS-CoV-2 infection. TCRdb reprocessed the 5' RACE reads with MiXCR, giving one entry per CDR3 protein. The sample has 45,000 to 75,000 distinct CDR3 sequences; around 5.6% are singletons. The source material was whole blood. These receptor sequences come from an adult who was a healthcare worker with PCR-confirmed SARS-CoV-2 infection or an uninfected control (not recorded which). Both conserved end residues are part of each CDR3. A D gene is named only where the DNA matches it firmly. The size entry is marked missing in some rows and otherwise reads once, few, many or a size class.

-,TRBV21-1,-,TRBJ1-4,TGTGCCAGCAGCAAAGAGGAGAAGGGGGAGGCAACTAATGAAAAACTGTTTTTT,CASSKEEKGEATNEKLFF
TRBD1,TRBV5-1,many,TRBJ1-2,TGCGCCAGCAGCTACACCGGGACAGGGTCCCCCACTACGCTCGGCTACACCTTC,CASSYTGTGSPTTLGYTF
-,TRBV29-1,-,TRBJ2-7,TGCAGCGTTGCCGGGACTGGAGGTTTCGTTGAGCAGTACTTC,CSVAGTGGFVEQYF
-,TRBV20-1,many,TRBJ2-2,TGCAGTGCCCCAAACCGGGACATCTCGAACACCGGGGAGCTGTTTTTT,CSAPNRDISNTGELFF
TRBD2,TRBV18,-,TRBJ2-5,TGTGCCAGCTCACCACGGGGACTAGCGGGAGACGGGAATTTGGGAGAGACCCAGTACTTC,CASSPRGLAGDGNLGETQYF
-,TRBV5-4,many,TRBJ2-1,TGTGCCAGCAGCCGGGCGCCCTTACAAGCTCGATTCAATGAGCAGTTCTTC,CASSRAPLQARFNEQFF
TRBD1,TRBV25-1,many,TRBJ2-1,TGTGCCAGCTCCGGGACAGTGAGCTCCTACAATGAGCAGTTCTTC,CASSGTVSSYNEQFF
-,TRBV7-6,many,TRBJ1-6,TGTGCCAGCAGCTTCCAGCTGGCGGGTGAGCCCCTCCACTTT,CASSFQLAGEPLHF
TRBD2,TRBV20-1,many,TRBJ2-1,TGCAGTGCTAGAGCCTGGGACGGGGGGGCCCCGGGAAATGAGCAGTTCTTC,CSARAWDGGAPGNEQFF
TRBD2,TRBV10-3,many,TRBJ2-2,TGTGCCATCAGTGAGAATAGCGGGAGTAACACCGGGGAGCTGTTTTTT,CAISENSGSNTGELFF
-,TRBV29-1,many,TRBJ2-3,TGCAGCGTTGAGGTTCTGGATACGCAGTATTTT,CSVEVLDTQYF
-,TRBV5-1,-,TRBJ1-2,TGCGCCAGCAGTAACGACGGGAACTATGGCTACACCTTC,CASSNDGNYGYTF
-,TRBV5-4,-,TRBJ1-6,TGTGCCAGCAGATTACCTGGGAATTCACCCCTCCACTTT,CASRLPGNSPLHF
TRBD2,TRBV7-7,many,TRBJ2-5,TGTGCTAGCAGCCTATCGTTAGCGGGGGAGACCCAGTACTTC,CASSLSLAGETQYF
TRBD1,TRBV10-3,many,TRBJ1-1,TGTGCCATCAGGGCCGAATCGGGACAGCGAACAGTTGAAGCTTTCTTT,CAIRAESGQRTVEAFF
TRBD1,TRBV7-9,few,TRBJ2-7,TGTGCCAGCAGCTTAGCGCTGGGACAGGGTCCCTACGAGCAGTACTTC,CASSLALGQGPYEQYF
-,TRBV29-1,many,TRBJ2-1,TGCAGCGTTGAAAGGGCAAGGAGCTCCTACAATGAGCAGTTCTTC,CSVERARSSYNEQFF
TRBD2,TRBV18,few,TRBJ2-1,TGTGCCAGCTCACCCGTCAGCGGGAGTTGGGATGAGCAGTTCTTC,CASSPVSGSWDEQFF
-,TRBV7-9,-,TRBJ2-7,TGTGCCAGCAGCCGGGATCTCTACGAGCAGTACTTC,CASSRDLYEQYF
-,TRBV20-1,many,TRBJ1-5,TGCAGTGCTAGGGCAACCGTGCGCGGCAATCAGCCCCAGCATTTT,CSARATVRGNQPQHF
-,TRBV25-1,many,TRBJ2-7,TGTGCCAGCAGTGTTAGCGGAGCCCGCCCCGAGCAGTACTTC,CASSVSGARPEQYF
-,TRBV7-2,many,TRBJ1-2,TGTGCCAGCAGCTCCCAGCGAGATGGCTACACCTTC,CASSSQRDGYTF
TRBD1,TRBV19,-,TRBJ2-6,TGTGCCAGTACCGACAGGGCCGGGGCCAACGTCCTGACTTTC,CASTDRAGANVLTF
-,TRBV20-1,many,TRBJ1-5,TGCAGTGCTAGAGATGGACGAGGATATAGCAATCAGCCCCAGCATTTT,CSARDGRGYSNQPQHF
TRBD1,TRBV4-1,many,TRBJ1-5,TGCGCCAGCAGCCAAGATACTGCGACAGGGGGGAGTCAGCCCCAGCATTTT,CASSQDTATGGSQPQHF
-,TRBV7-2,many,TRBJ1-4,TGTGCCAGCAGCTTAGACGGAATCGAAAAACTGTTTTTT,CASSLDGIEKLFF
TRBD2,TRBV6-6,few,TRBJ2-1,TGTGCCAGCAGACTAGCGACCTACAATGAGCAGTTCTTC,CASRLATYNEQFF
TRBD2,TRBV28,few,TRBJ2-2,TGTGCCAGCCGCGGGAGCCTCAACACCGGGGAGCTGTTTTTT,CASRGSLNTGELFF
-,TRBV18,many,TRBJ1-2,TGTGCCAGCTCACGCGCCGGACAGAACTATGGCTACACCTTC,CASSRAGQNYGYTF
-,TRBV20-1,many,TRBJ2-5,TGCAGTGCTAGGCACCAAGAGACCCAGTACTTC,CSARHQETQYF
-,TRBV19,-,TRBJ1-5,TGTGCCAGTAGTATGGGCAGGGGCCGGTATCAGCCCCAGCATTTT,CASSMGRGRYQPQHF
-,TRBV6-4,many,TRBJ2-6,TGTGCCAGCAGCCCGGGGGCCAACGTCCTGACTTTC,CASSPGANVLTF
-,TRBV6-4,-,TRBJ1-1,TGTGCCAGCAGTGACGGAGGAGACACTGAAGCTTTCTTT,CASSDGGDTEAFF
-,TRBV7-3,many,TRBJ2-2,TGTGCCAGCAGCTTATCAAATTCACCCGGGGAGCTGTTTTTT,CASSLSNSPGELFF
-,TRBV29-1,many,TRBJ1-2,TGCAGCGTTCTGGTTAACTATGGCTACACCTTC,CSVLVNYGYTF
-,TRBV7-9,many,TRBJ2-1,TGTGCCAGCAGCTTAGCGCCCGACTACAATGAGCAGTTCTTC,CASSLAPDYNEQFF
-,TRBV11-2,few,TRBJ2-1,TGTGCCAGCAGGAGCTCCCGGGGAAGGTCCTACAATGAGCAGTTCTTC,CASRSSRGRSYNEQFF
-,TRBV20-1,many,TRBJ1-1,TGCAGTTTTACGGGGGGCCTTGAAGCTTTCTTT,CSFTGGLEAFF
TRBD2,TRBV4-1,-,TRBJ2-6,TGCGCCAGCAGTCGCCTAGCGGGAGGAGCCTCTGGGGCCAACGTCCTGACTTTC,CASSRLAGGASGANVLTF
-,TRBV7-2,-,TRBJ1-2,TGTGCCAGCAGCTTAGCGCCCGAGGTCAACTATGGCTACACCTTC,CASSLAPEVNYGYTF
-,TRBV11-3,many,TRBJ2-7,TGTGCCAGCAGCTCCATCCGGGACTACGAGCAGTACTTC,CASSSIRDYEQYF
TRBD2,TRBV6-5,-,TRBJ2-3,TGTGCCAGCAGTTACTTATCTAGCGGGAGTACAGATACGCAGTATTTT,CASSYLSSGSTDTQYF
TRBD1,TRBV19,few,TRBJ2-1,TGTGCCAGTCAACACACAGGGGCCGATGAGCAGTTCTTC,CASQHTGADEQFF
-,TRBV12-3/TRBV12-4,many,TRBJ1-6,TGTGCCAGCAGTTTACGGGACCACAGCTCCTATAATTCACCCCTCCACTTT,CASSLRDHSSYNSPLHF
TRBD2,TRBV7-9,many,TRBJ2-1,TGTGCCGCCCGGACTAGCGGAAGGAATGAGCAGTTCTTC,CAARTSGRNEQFF
-,TRBV6-5,many,TRBJ2-3,TGTGCCAGCAGTTACTCGGTCAGGGACCAGGATACGCAGTATTTT,CASSYSVRDQDTQYF